The clone carrying this T cell receptor beta chain was observed many times. These data are taken from a study of early T cells in non-severe SARS-CoV-2 infection. V lost 2 bases and J lost 0, with 5 bases in between. Germline V gene sequence: CDR1 SGHTA, CDR2 FQGNSA. The CDR3 has 15 residues. MiXCR was run by TCRdb on the 5' RACE reads, yielding one entry per CDR3 protein. The profile shows 50,000 or so distinct CDR3 sequences, approximately 10% of them singletons. V is TRBV7-2 and J is TRBJ2-6; D gene uncertain. Sequencing input: whole blood. The sequence was obtained from an adult who was a healthcare worker with PCR-confirmed SARS-CoV-2 infection or an uninfected control (not recorded which). As DNA, the CDR3 is TGTGCCAGCAGCTTACGTCTCTCTGGGGCCAACGTCCTGACTTTC. This sequence encodes CASSLRLSGANVLTF.